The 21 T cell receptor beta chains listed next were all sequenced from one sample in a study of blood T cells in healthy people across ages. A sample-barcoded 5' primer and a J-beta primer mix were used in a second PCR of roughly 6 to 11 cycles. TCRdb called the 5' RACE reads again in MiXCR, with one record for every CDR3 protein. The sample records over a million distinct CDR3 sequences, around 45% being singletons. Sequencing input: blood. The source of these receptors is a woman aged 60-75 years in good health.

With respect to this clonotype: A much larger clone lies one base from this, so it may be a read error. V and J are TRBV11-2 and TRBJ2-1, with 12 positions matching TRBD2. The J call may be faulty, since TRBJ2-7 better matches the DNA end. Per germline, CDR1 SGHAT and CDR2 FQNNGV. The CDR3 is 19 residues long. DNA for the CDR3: TGTGCCAGCAGCTCGCTATTGAGGACTAGCGGGACTACCTACAATGAGCAGTACTTC. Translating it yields CASSSLLRTSGTTYNEQYF.

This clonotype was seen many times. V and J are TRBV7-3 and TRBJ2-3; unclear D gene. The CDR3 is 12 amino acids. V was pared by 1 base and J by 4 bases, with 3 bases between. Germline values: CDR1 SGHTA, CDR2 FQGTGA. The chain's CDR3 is CASSLRSDTQYF. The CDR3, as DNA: TGTGCCAGCAGCTTAAGGTCAGATACGCAGTATTTT.

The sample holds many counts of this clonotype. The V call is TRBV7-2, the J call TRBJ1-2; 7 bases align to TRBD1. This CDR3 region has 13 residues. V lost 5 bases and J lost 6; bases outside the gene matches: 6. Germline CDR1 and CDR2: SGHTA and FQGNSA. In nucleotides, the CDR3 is TGTGCCAGCAGCCAGGGGGGGGGCGATGGCTACACCTTC. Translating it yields CASSQGGGDGYTF.

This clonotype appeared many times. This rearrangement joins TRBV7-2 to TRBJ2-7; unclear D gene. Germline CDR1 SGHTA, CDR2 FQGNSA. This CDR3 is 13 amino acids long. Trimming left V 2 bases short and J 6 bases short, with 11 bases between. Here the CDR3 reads CASSLSGGREQYF. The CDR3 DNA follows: TGTGCCAGCAGCTTATCGGGTGGACGCGAGCAGTACTTC.

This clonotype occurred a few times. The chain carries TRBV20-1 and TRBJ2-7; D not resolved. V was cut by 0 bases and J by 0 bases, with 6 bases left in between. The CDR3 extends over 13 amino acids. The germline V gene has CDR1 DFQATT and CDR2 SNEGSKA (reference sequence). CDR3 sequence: CSARDPASYEQYF. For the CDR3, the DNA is TGCAGTGCTAGAGATCCGGCCTCCTACGAGCAGTACTTC.

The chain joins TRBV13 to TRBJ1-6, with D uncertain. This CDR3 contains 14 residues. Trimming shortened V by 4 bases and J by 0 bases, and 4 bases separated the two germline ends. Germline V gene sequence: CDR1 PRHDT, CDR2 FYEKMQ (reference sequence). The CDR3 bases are TGTGCCAGCAGCTCGCGCTCCTATAATTCACCCCTCCACTTT. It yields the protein CASSSRSYNSPLHF.

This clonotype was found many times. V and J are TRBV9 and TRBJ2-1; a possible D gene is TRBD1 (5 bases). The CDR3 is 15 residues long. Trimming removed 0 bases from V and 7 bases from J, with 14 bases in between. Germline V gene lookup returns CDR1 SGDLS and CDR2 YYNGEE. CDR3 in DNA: TGTGCCAGCAGCGTAGGTGGAACATCAGGGAATGAGCAGTTCTTC. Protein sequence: CASSVGGTSGNEQFF.

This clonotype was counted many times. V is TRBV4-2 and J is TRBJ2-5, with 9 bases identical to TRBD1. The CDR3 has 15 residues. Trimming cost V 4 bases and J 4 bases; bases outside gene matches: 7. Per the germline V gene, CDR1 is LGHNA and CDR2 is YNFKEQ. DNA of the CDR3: TGTGCCAGCAGCCCAGGACAGGGACAGGGAGAGACCCAGTACTTC. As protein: CASSPGQGQGETQYF.

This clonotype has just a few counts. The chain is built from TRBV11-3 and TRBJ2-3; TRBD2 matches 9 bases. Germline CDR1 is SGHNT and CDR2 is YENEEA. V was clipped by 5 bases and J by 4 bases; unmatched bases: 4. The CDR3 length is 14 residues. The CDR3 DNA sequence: TGTGCCAGCAGCCAGGGACTAGCAGCAGATACGCAGTATTTT. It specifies CASSQGLAADTQYF.

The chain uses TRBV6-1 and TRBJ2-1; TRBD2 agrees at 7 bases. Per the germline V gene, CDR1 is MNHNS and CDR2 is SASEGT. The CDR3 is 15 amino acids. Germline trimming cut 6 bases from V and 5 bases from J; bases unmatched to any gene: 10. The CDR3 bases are TGTGCCAGCAGCCTCACTAGCGCTACCCACAATGAGCAGTTCTTC. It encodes CASSLTSATHNEQFF.

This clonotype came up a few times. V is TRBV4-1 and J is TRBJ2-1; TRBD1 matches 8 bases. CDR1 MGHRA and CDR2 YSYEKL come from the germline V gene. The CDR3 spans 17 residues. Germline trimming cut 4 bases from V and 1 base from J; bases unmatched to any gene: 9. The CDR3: CASSPERTGWSYNEQFF. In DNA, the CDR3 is TGCGCCAGCAGCCCAGAGAGGACAGGGTGGTCCTACAATGAGCAGTTCTTC.

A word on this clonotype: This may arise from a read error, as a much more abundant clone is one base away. CDR3 in amino acids: CSGSGTNYQETQFF. CDR3 in DNA: TGCAGCGGTAGCGGGACAAACTACCAAGAGACCCAGTTCTTC. V and J are TRBV29-1 and TRBJ2-5; the match to TRBD2 covers 8 bases. The J call may be in error: the DNA end matches TRBJ2-1 better. The CDR3 is 14 residues long. Germline assignment: CDR1 SQVTM and CDR2 ANQGSEA.

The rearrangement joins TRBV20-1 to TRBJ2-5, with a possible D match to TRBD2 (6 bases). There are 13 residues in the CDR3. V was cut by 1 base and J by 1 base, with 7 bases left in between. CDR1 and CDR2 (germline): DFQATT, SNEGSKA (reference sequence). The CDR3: CSARASVQETQYF. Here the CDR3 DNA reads TGCAGTGCTAGAGCTAGCGTCCAAGAGACCCAGTACTTC.

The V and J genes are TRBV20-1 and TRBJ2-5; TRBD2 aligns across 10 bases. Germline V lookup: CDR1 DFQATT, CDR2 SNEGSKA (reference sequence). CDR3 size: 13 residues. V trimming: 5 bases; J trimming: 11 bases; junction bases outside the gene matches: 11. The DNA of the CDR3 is TGCAGTGCTTGGAGCGGGAGGGCACGAGAGCAGTACTTC. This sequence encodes CSAWSGRAREQYF.

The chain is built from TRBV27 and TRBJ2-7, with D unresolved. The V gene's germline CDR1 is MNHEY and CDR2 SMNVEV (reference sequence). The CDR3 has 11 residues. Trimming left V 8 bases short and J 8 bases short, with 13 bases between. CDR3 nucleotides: TGTGCCAGCCCTTTGACTTGGAAGCAGTACTTC. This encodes CASPLTWKQYF.

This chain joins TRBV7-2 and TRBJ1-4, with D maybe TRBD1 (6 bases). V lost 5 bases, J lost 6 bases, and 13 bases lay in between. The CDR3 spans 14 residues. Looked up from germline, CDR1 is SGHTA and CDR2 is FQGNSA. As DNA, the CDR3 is TGTGCCAGCAGCGAAAGGGGGGGATATGAAAAACTGTTTTTT. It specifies CASSERGGYEKLFF.

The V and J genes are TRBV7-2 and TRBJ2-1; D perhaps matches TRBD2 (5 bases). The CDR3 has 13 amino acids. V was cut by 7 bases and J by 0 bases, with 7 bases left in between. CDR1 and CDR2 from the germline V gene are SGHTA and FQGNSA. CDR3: CASMGSSYNEQFF. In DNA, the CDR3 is TGTGCCAGCATGGGGAGCTCCTACAATGAGCAGTTCTTC.

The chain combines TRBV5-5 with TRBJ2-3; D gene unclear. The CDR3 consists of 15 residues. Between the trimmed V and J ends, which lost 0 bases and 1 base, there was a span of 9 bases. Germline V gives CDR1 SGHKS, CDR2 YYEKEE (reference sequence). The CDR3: CASSLELKRTDTQYF. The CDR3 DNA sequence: TGTGCCAGCAGCTTGGAGTTGAAACGCACAGATACGCAGTATTTT.

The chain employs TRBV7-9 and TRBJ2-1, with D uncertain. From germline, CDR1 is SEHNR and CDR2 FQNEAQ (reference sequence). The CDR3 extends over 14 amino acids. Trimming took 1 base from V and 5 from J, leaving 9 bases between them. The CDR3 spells CASSLVAEHNEQFF. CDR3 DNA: TGTGCCAGCAGCTTAGTGGCCGAGCACAATGAGCAGTTCTTC.

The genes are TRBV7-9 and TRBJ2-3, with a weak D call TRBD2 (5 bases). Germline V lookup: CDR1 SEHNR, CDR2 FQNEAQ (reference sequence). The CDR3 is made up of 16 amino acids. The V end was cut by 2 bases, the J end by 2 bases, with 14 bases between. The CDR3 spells CASSLWQNRDTDTQYF. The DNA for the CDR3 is TGTGCCAGCAGCTTATGGCAGAATCGGGACACAGATACGCAGTATTTT.

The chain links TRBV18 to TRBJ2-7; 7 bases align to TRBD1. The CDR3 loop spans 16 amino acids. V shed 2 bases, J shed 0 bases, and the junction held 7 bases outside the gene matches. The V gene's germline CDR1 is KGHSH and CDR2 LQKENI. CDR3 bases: TGTGCCAGCTCACCAGGACAGGAGATGGGCTCCTACGAGCAGTACTTC. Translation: CASSPGQEMGSYEQYF. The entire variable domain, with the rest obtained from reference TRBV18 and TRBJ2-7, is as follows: NAGVMQNPRHLVRRRGQEARLRCSPMKGHSHVYWYRQLPEEGLKFMVYLQKENIIDESGMPKERFSAEFPKEGPSILRIQQVVRGDSAAYFCASSPGQEMGSYEQYFGPGTRLTVT.